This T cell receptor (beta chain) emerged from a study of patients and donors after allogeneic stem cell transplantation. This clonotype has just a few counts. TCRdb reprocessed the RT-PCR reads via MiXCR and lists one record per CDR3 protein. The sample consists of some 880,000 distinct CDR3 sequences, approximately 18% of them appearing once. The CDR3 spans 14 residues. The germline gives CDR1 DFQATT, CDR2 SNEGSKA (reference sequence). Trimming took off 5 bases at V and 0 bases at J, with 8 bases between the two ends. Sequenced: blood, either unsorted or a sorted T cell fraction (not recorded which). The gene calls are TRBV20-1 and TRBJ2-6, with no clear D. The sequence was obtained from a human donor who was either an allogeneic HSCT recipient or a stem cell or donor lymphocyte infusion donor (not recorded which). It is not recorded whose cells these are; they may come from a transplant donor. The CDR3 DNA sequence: TGCAGTGCTGCGACGGGCTCTGGGGCCAACGTCCTGACTTTC. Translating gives CSAATGSGANVLTF.